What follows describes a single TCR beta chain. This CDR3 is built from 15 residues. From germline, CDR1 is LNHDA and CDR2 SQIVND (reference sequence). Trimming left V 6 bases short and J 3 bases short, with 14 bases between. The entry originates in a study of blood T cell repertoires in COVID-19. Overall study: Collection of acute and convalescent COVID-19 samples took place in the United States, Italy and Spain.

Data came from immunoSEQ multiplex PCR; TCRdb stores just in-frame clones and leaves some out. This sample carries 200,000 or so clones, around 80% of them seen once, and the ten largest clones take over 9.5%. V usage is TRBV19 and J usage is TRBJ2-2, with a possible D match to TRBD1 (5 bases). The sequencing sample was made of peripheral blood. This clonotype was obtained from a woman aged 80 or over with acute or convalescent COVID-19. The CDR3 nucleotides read TGTGCCAGTAGATCCCAGGGTACGGACACCGGGGAGCTGTTTTTT. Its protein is CASRSQGTDTGELFF. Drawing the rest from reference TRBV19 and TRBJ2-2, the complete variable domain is DGGITQSPKYLFRKEGQNVTLSCEQNLNHDAMYWYRQDPGQGLRLIYYSQIVNDFQKGDIAEGYSVSREKKESFPLTVTSAQKNPTAFYLCASRSQGTDTGELFFGEGSRLTVL.